These 4 T cell receptor beta chains originate from one sample sequenced in a study of early T cells in non-severe SARS-CoV-2 infection. TCRdb re-called the 5' RACE reads with MiXCR, one entry per CDR3 protein. This table holds roughly 70,000 distinct CDR3 sequences, about 13% found once. What was sequenced was whole blood. The receptors stem from an adult who was a healthcare worker with PCR-confirmed SARS-CoV-2 infection or an uninfected control (not recorded which).

This rearrangement joins TRBV29-1 to TRBJ2-2; D is uncertain. Germline V lookup: CDR1 SQVTM, CDR2 ANQGSEA. Trimming pared 4 bases from V and 5 bases from J, leaving 5 bases between. The CDR3 extends over 11 amino acids. CDR3 nucleotides: TGCAGCGTTGCAACTACCGGGGAGCTGTTTTTT. This sequence encodes CSVATTGELFF.

The CDR3: CSASPLAGTTEKTQYF. The CDR3 nucleotides read TGCAGTGCTAGCCCTCTAGCGGGTACGACCGAAAAGACCCAGTACTTC. The chain links TRBV20-1 to TRBJ2-5, with 8 bases that match TRBD2. V shed 3 bases, J shed 6 bases, and the junction held 15 bases outside the gene matches. The length of the CDR3 is 16 residues. Germline V gene data show CDR1 as DFQATT and CDR2 as SNEGSKA (reference sequence).

This clonotype was counted between two and nine times. This sequence joins TRBV7-6 and TRBJ2-7; 7 positions agree with TRBD1. The CDR3 contains 19 residues. V lost 4 bases, J lost 2 bases, and 20 bases stayed unmatched. Per germline, CDR1 SGHVS and CDR2 FNYEAQ. The CDR3 bases are TGTGCCAGCAGCTCGGCAAGACAGGGTGCTAGCTCTCCTACCTACGAGCAGTACTTC. Protein: CASSSARQGASSPTYEQYF.

The genes are TRBV6-2 or TRBV6-3 and TRBJ2-1, with D possibly TRBD2 on 5 matching bases. This CDR3 comprises 15 residues. Germline V gene data show CDR1 as MNHEY and CDR2 as SVGEGT. The V gene lost 6 bases and the J gene lost 0 bases, with 12 bases spanning the gap. In nucleotides, the CDR3 is TGTGCCAGCAGACAAACGGGATCCTCCTACAATGAGCAGTTCTTC. Its translation: CASRQTGSSYNEQFF.